The 27 T cell receptor beta chains below were found in one sample sequenced in a study of T cell responses to AZD1222 COVID-19 vaccine (dated by TCRdb to about 2021). Receptor amplification or capture employed the immunoSEQ multiplex PCR assay. TCRdb retrieved this table from immuneACCESS and kept in-frame rearrangements only. Not all clones are present; in checked studies, unresolved V genes account for under half, and no reason is known for the remainder. The table for this sample lists about 81,000 clones; 86% of them were counted only once. The ten biggest clones cover 5.6% of the sample. The time point label, read with the paper, signifies: about 28 days (+/-7) after the second vaccine dose. The sample consisted of peripheral blood, taken 28 days after the second AZD1222 dose. The receptors were gathered from an adult who received the AZD1222 COVID-19 vaccine.

The CDR3 is CASSPGGSGRAHEQYF. In DNA form, the CDR3 reads TGTGCCAGCAGCCCAGGCGGTAGCGGGAGGGCCCACGAGCAGTACTTC. V gene TRBV7-2 combines with J gene TRBJ2-7; 11 bases map to TRBD2. The CDR3 length is 16 residues. The germline V gene has CDR1 SGHTA and CDR2 FQGNSA. V shed 5 bases, J shed 5 bases, and the junction held 11 bases outside the gene matches.

The V call is TRBV7-8, the J call TRBJ2-7, with TRBD2 identical over 7 bases. Germline V CDR1 and CDR2: SGHVS, FQNEAQ. With V trimmed by 3 bases and J by 2 bases, 10 bases remained unmatched. The CDR3 extends over 16 amino acids. The CDR3 DNA is TGTGCCAGCAGCTTCCAACTAGCGAGGGCTACCTACGAGCAGTACTTC. Its translation: CASSFQLARATYEQYF.

V is TRBV28 and J is TRBJ1-1; 11 positions agree with TRBD1. Germline CDR1 MDHEN, CDR2 SYDVKM. This CDR3 is 15 amino acids long. With V trimmed by 5 bases and J by 5 bases, 7 bases remained unmatched. The CDR3 bases are TGTGCCAGCAGTCCCGGGACAGGGGGGCGGACTGAAGCTTTCTTT. Residues: CASSPGTGGRTEAFF. Full variable domain (rest looked up from reference TRBV28 and TRBJ1-1): DVKVTQSSRYLVKRTGEKVFLECVQDMDHENMFWYRQDPGLGLRLIYFSYDVKMKEKGDIPEGYSVSREKKERFSLILESASTNQTSMYLCASSPGTGGRTEAFFGQGTRLTVV.

The chain combines TRBV19 with TRBJ1-4; TRBD1 agrees at 8 bases. The germline CDR1 and CDR2 sequences are LNHDA and SQIVND (reference sequence). J was trimmed by 0 bases and V by 10 bases; bases with no gene match: 10. This CDR3 region has 16 residues. CDR3 sequence: CATSDRVLATNEKLFF. The CDR3 nucleotides read TGTGCCACCTCGGACAGGGTATTAGCAACTAATGAAAAACTGTTTTTT.

The rearrangement links TRBV5-1 to TRBJ2-1, with D maybe TRBD2 (5 bases). Trimming removed 3 bases from V and 8 bases from J, with 18 bases in between. This CDR3 has 15 amino acids. Germline lookup yields CDR1 SGHRS and CDR2 YFSETQ. The CDR3 here is CASSSRGVSFYEQFF. CDR3 bases: TGCGCCAGCAGCTCCCGGGGAGTGTCATTCTATGAGCAGTTCTTC.

This clone was seen only once. V and J are TRBV28 and TRBJ1-2; D is undetermined. V lost 4 bases and J lost 7, with 19 bases in between. CDR1 is MDHEN and CDR2 is SYDVKM in the germline V gene. CDR3 length: 15 amino acids. The CDR3 DNA follows: TGTGCCAGCAGTTATCAATTTGACCGCCTCGGTGGCTACACCTTC. Protein: CASSYQFDRLGGYTF.

The chain links TRBV29-1 to TRBJ2-7; 8 nucleotides match TRBD2. After removal of 5 bases from V and 0 bases from J, the junction contained 12 bases not matched to a gene. This CDR3 region has 16 residues. Germline V gives CDR1 SQVTM, CDR2 ANQGSEA. CDR3 sequence (DNA): TGCAGCGTTAAAGGGTCGCTAGCGGGTGCCTCCTACGAGCAGTACTTC. Translation: CSVKGSLAGASYEQYF.

The CDR3 spells CASSTAGATNEKLFF. The CDR3 DNA follows: TGTGCCAGCAGCACCGCAGGGGCAACTAATGAAAAACTGTTTTTT. The rearrangement joins TRBV28 to TRBJ1-4; possibly TRBD1 for D (6 bases). This CDR3 has 15 amino acids. Germline V gene data show CDR1 as MDHEN and CDR2 as SYDVKM. V gave up 6 bases and J gave up 0 bases, with 11 bases separating them.

The chain is built from TRBV27 and TRBJ2-5; 7 bases are shared with TRBD2. The CDR3 contains 15 residues. CDR1 MNHEY and CDR2 SMNVEV come from the germline V gene (reference sequence). V was clipped by 2 bases and J by 2 bases; unmatched bases: 5. The CDR3 nucleotides read TGTGCCAGCAGTTTAGGGGGGGAGGGACAAGAGACCCAGTACTTC. Protein product: CASSLGGEGQETQYF.

The chain links TRBV7-6 to TRBJ2-1; the match to TRBD2 covers 9 bases. Looked up from germline, CDR1 is SGHVS and CDR2 is FNYEAQ. This CDR3 spans 13 amino acids. V dropped 0 bases and J dropped 9; count of bases not matched to a gene: 0. The CDR3 coding sequence is TGTGCCAGCAGCTTAGCGGGACTAGCTGAGCAGTTCTTC. It yields the protein CASSLAGLAEQFF.

The rearrangement uses TRBV28 and TRBJ1-4; possible D gene TRBD1, 6 bases. CDR1 is MDHEN, CDR2 SYDVKM, per germline. The CDR3 is 17 residues long. V lost 5 bases, J lost 7 bases, and 23 bases lay in between. The CDR3 region is CASSIGALGGRGEKLFF. The CDR3 coding sequence is TGTGCCAGCAGTATCGGGGCTCTAGGGGGGCGGGGTGAAAAACTGTTTTTT.

The chain joins TRBV3-1 (or the pseudogene TRBV3-2) to TRBJ1-5, with D unclear. CDR3 size: 12 residues. Germline lookup yields CDR1 LGHDT and CDR2 YNNKEL (reference sequence). Trimming removed 3 bases at V and 6 bases at J, with 6 bases between. CDR3 in amino acids: CASSHSGQPQHF. CDR3 DNA sequence: TGTGCCAGCAGCCATAGCGGTCAGCCCCAGCATTTT.

This chain connects TRBV5-4 to TRBJ1-2; D perhaps matches TRBD1 (6 bases). Looked up from germline, CDR1 is SGHNT and CDR2 is YYREEE (reference sequence). This CDR3 comprises 13 residues. V lost 1 base, J lost 5 bases, and 9 bases lay in between. The CDR3 protein is CASSLTGQYGYTF. CDR3 DNA: TGTGCCAGCAGCTTGACAGGGCAGTATGGCTACACCTTC.

The chain joins TRBV19 to TRBJ2-7, with D hard to call. The germline V gene has CDR1 LNHDA and CDR2 SQIVND (reference sequence). V lost 6 bases to trimming and J lost 2 bases, with 8 bases between them. The CDR3 loop spans 12 amino acids. The CDR3 reads CASSGSTYEQYF. CDR3 nucleotide sequence: TGTGCCAGTAGCGGGTCCACCTACGAGCAGTACTTC.

V gene TRBV6-5 combines with J gene TRBJ1-3, with D maybe TRBD1 (5 bases). V was clipped by 11 bases and J by 0 bases, with 14 bases between them. The CDR3 length is 14 residues. Germline CDR1 is MNHEY and CDR2 is SVGAGI. The CDR3 spells CAVQDTDSGNTIYF. CDR3 DNA: TGTGCCGTACAGGACACAGACTCTGGAAACACCATATATTTT.

The chain combines TRBV4-1 with TRBJ1-1, with D possibly TRBD1 on 6 matching bases. With 4 bases removed from V and 4 bases from J, the gap between germline ends came to 13 bases. The CDR3 consists of 14 residues. Germline CDR1 and CDR2: MGHRA and YSYEKL. CDR3 region: CASSPRGAGTEAFF. The CDR3, as DNA: TGCGCCAGCAGCCCTCGGGGGGCGGGCACTGAAGCTTTCTTT.

V gene TRBV5-1 combines with J gene TRBJ2-3; D is possibly TRBD1 or TRBD2 (7 bases each). The V gene lost 4 bases and the J gene lost 2 bases, with 17 bases spanning the gap. This CDR3 comprises 16 residues. CDR1 and CDR2 from the germline V gene are SGHRS and YFSETQ. The CDR3 nucleotides read TGCGCCAGCAGCCCCCAGGGGGGGCTCAACACAGATACGCAGTATTTT. This codes for CASSPQGGLNTDTQYF.

The chain employs TRBV12-5 and TRBJ1-1; D not certain. V was clipped by 1 base and J by 5 bases, with 8 bases between them. In germline, CDR1 is LGHNT, CDR2 FRNRAP. The CDR3 loop spans 13 amino acids. DNA for the CDR3: TGTGCTAGTGGTTTGGGAAGCAGGACTGAAGCTTTCTTT. It specifies CASGLGSRTEAFF.

V is TRBV4-1 and J is TRBJ2-5; D tentatively reads TRBD1 or TRBD2 (7 bases each). Trimming pared 4 bases from V and 5 bases from J, leaving 17 bases between. The germline CDR1 and CDR2 sequences are MGHRA and YSYEKL. The CDR3 is made up of 15 amino acids. Written as DNA, the CDR3 is TGCGCCAGCAGCCGAATACAGGGGCGGGAGGAGACCCAGTACTTC. Translation gives CASSRIQGREETQYF.

The V call is TRBV5-1, the J call TRBJ2-4, with D perhaps matching TRBD1 or TRBD2 (5 bases each). Trimming removed 0 bases at V and 8 bases at J, with 18 bases between. Per the germline V gene, CDR1 is SGHRS and CDR2 is YFSETQ. CDR3 length: 16 amino acids. CDR3 nucleotides: TGCGCCAGCAGCTTGGCGGTGGGGACCCTCGGCGACATTCAGTACTTC. Protein: CASSLAVGTLGDIQYF.

The chain employs TRBV12-3 or TRBV12-4 and TRBJ2-3; no clear D gene. CDR3 size: 13 residues. Between the trimmed V and J ends, which lost 6 bases and 2 bases, there was a span of 9 bases. CDR3 sequence reads: CASSPRTTDTQYF. CDR3 in DNA: TGTGCCAGCAGCCCCCGGACCACAGATACGCAGTATTTT.

The CDR3 loop is CASRSRVSKNIQYF. CDR3 bases: TGTGCCAGCAGGAGTCGGGTCTCCAAAAACATTCAGTACTTC. The chain has TRBV6-5 and TRBJ2-4; D gene uncertain. V was shortened by 6 bases and J by 2 bases, with 11 bases between the two germline ends. Germline V lookup: CDR1 MNHEY, CDR2 SVGAGI. This CDR3 has 14 amino acids.

The chain recombines TRBV19 with TRBJ2-5, with D possibly matching TRBD2 (5 bases). This CDR3 comprises 13 residues. Germline V gene lookup returns CDR1 LNHDA and CDR2 SQIVND (reference sequence). Trimming shortened V by 3 bases and J by 0 bases, and 5 bases separated the two germline ends. This chain's CDR3 is CASSMDYQETQYF. The CDR3 region has the DNA TGTGCCAGTAGTATGGACTACCAAGAGACCCAGTACTTC.

This chain joins TRBV7-2 and TRBJ2-7; D might be TRBD2 (6 bases). This CDR3 is 14 amino acids long. Looked up from germline, CDR1 is SGHTA and CDR2 is FQGNSA. The V end lost 8 bases, the J end lost 2 bases, and 16 bases lay between the germline ends. CDR3 DNA sequence: TGTGCCAGCTCCCCCGGAGGGAAACCCTACGAGCAGTACTTC. It yields the protein CASSPGGKPYEQYF.

The J gene is TRBJ2-2, the V gene TRBV6-2 or TRBV6-3; TRBD1 matches at 7 bases. V gave up 2 bases and J gave up 2 bases; unmatched junction bases: 8. Germline values: CDR1 MNHEY, CDR2 SVGEGT. The length of the CDR3 is 17 residues. The CDR3 sequence: CASSYPGQDVNTGELFF. The CDR3 bases are TGTGCCAGCAGTTACCCCGGACAGGATGTAAACACCGGGGAGCTGTTTTTT.

The chain couples TRBV2 to TRBJ2-3, with TRBD2 matching over 8 bases. CDR3 length: 14 residues. Germline V gives CDR1 SNHLY, CDR2 FYNNEI. V gave up 10 bases and J gave up 5 bases; unmatched junction bases: 11. Written as DNA, the CDR3 is TGTGCCAAAAACGGAGGACTAGCAGGAGATACGCAGTATTTT. Translation gives CAKNGGLAGDTQYF.

The chain uses TRBV7-2 and TRBJ2-3; 8 bases map to TRBD2. The germline V gene encodes CDR1 SGHTA and CDR2 FQGNSA. This CDR3 comprises 16 residues. After removal of 5 bases from V and 0 bases from J, the junction contained 7 bases not matched to a gene. For the CDR3, the DNA is TGTGCCAGCAGCCTCCAAGCGGGGGTAAGCACAGATACGCAGTATTTT. Translation: CASSLQAGVSTDTQYF.